These T cell receptor beta chains were read from a single sample in a study of response to subunit inactivated influenza vaccine. MiXCR, run by TCRdb on the RT-PCR reads, gives a single entry per CDR3 protein. The data contain about 700,000 distinct CDR3 sequences, about 15% of them singletons. Sequences were derived from PBMCs from blood, sampled around 14 days before vaccination. These receptors originate from a man aged 45-65 years who received an inactivated influenza vaccine. Each CDR3 is given with its conserved first and last residue. The order of the fields is D gene, J gene, clone size, V gene, CDR3 DNA, CDR3 protein. The D gene is left open where the match is weak. The listing skips clone size in some rows; elsewhere it reads once, few, many or a size class.

d_gene: NA; j_gene: TRBJ2-2; abundance: NA; v_gene: TRBV18; CDR3nt: TGTGCCAGCTCACCACCCGAAGGGAGAACCGGGGAGCTGTTTTTT; CDR3aa: CASSPPEGRTGELFF
d_gene: NA; j_gene: TRBJ2-1; abundance: NA; v_gene: TRBV11-2; CDR3nt: TGTGCCAGCAGCTTAGTTCGTGGGAGGGGGTCCTACAATGAGCAGTTCTTC; CDR3aa: CASSLVRGRGSYNEQFF
d_gene: NA; j_gene: TRBJ2-7; abundance: once; v_gene: TRBV7-9; CDR3nt: TGTGCCAGCAGCTTAGGTCCGGGCTTTTCCGAGCAGTACTTC; CDR3aa: CASSLGPGFSEQYF
d_gene: TRBD1; j_gene: TRBJ2-7; abundance: few; v_gene: TRBV5-1; CDR3nt: TGCGCCAGCAGCCTCCGACAGGGTTCGAGCGAGCAGTACTTC; CDR3aa: CASSLRQGSSEQYF
d_gene: NA; j_gene: TRBJ2-7; abundance: once; v_gene: TRBV7-9; CDR3nt: TGTGCCGGCAGCTTACTTTTTTCCTACGAGCAGTACTTC; CDR3aa: CAGSLLFSYEQYF
d_gene: NA; j_gene: TRBJ1-3; abundance: NA; v_gene: TRBV5-1; CDR3nt: TGCGCCAGCAGCCTGGGTACACCTGGAAACACCATATATTTT; CDR3aa: CASSLGTPGNTIYF
d_gene: TRBD2; j_gene: TRBJ2-2; abundance: few; v_gene: TRBV20-1; CDR3nt: TGCAGTGCTAGAGATGGGGTAGCGGGGAACACCGGGGAGCTGTTTTTT; CDR3aa: CSARDGVAGNTGELFF
d_gene: NA; j_gene: TRBJ1-5; abundance: many; v_gene: TRBV20-1; CDR3nt: TGCAGTGCTAGGACCCAGGGGAACGGCAATCAGCCCCAGCATTTT; CDR3aa: CSARTQGNGNQPQHF
d_gene: NA; j_gene: TRBJ2-2; abundance: NA; v_gene: TRBV24-1; CDR3nt: TGTGCCACCTCGACAGGTTCATTGGCCGGGGAGCTGTTTTTT; CDR3aa: CATSTGSLAGELFF
d_gene: NA; j_gene: TRBJ2-1; abundance: NA; v_gene: TRBV11-2; CDR3nt: TGTGCCAGCAGCCCATTCACCGGGAACAATGAGCAGTTCTTC; CDR3aa: CASSPFTGNNEQFF
d_gene: NA; j_gene: TRBJ2-7; abundance: few; v_gene: TRBV4-3; CDR3nt: TGCGCCAGCAGCCAAGCCCAACGATACGAGCAGTACTTC; CDR3aa: CASSQAQRYEQYF
d_gene: NA; j_gene: TRBJ1-4; abundance: NA; v_gene: TRBV4-1; CDR3nt: TGCGCCAGCAGCCTGATCGTTGGTGGTGAAGAAAAACTGTTTTTT; CDR3aa: CASSLIVGGEEKLFF
d_gene: NA; j_gene: TRBJ1-5; abundance: few; v_gene: TRBV7-9; CDR3nt: TGTGCCAGCAGCTCGGGCAGCTATAGCAATCAGCCCCAGCATTTT; CDR3aa: CASSSGSYSNQPQHF
d_gene: NA; j_gene: TRBJ1-5; abundance: NA; v_gene: TRBV7-2; CDR3nt: TGTGCCAGCAGCGGGCTCAGGGGTCAGCCCCAGCATTTT; CDR3aa: CASSGLRGQPQHF
d_gene: NA; j_gene: TRBJ2-2; abundance: few; v_gene: TRBV6-4; CDR3nt: TGTGCCAGCAGTGAACTCGGCGGAGGGGAGCTGTTTTTT; CDR3aa: CASSELGGGELFF
d_gene: NA; j_gene: TRBJ2-7; abundance: NA; v_gene: TRBV15; CDR3nt: TGTGCCACCAGCAGAGCGAGTCGAACGGAGCAGTACTTC; CDR3aa: CATSRASRTEQYF
d_gene: NA; j_gene: TRBJ2-1; abundance: NA; v_gene: TRBV24-1; CDR3nt: TGTGCCACCAGTGACCCGAGAGGGGGGTTTAACAATGAGCAGTTCTTC; CDR3aa: CATSDPRGGFNNEQFF
d_gene: NA; j_gene: TRBJ1-5; abundance: NA; v_gene: TRBV5-1; CDR3nt: TGCGCCAGCAGCCCAAGCTATGATAGCAATCAGCCCCAGCATTTT; CDR3aa: CASSPSYDSNQPQHF
d_gene: NA; j_gene: TRBJ2-1; abundance: NA; v_gene: TRBV30; CDR3nt: TGTGCCTGGAGAACAGACAATGAGCAGTTCTTC; CDR3aa: CAWRTDNEQFF
d_gene: NA; j_gene: TRBJ1-2; abundance: NA; v_gene: TRBV5-1; CDR3nt: TGCGCCAGCAGCTTGGACAACTACTATGGCTACACCTTC; CDR3aa: CASSLDNYYGYTF
d_gene: TRBD2; j_gene: TRBJ2-1; abundance: NA; v_gene: TRBV5-6; CDR3nt: TGTGCCAGCAGCACCCCTGGACTAGCGGGAGGCAATGAGCAGTTCTTC; CDR3aa: CASSTPGLAGGNEQFF
d_gene: TRBD2; j_gene: TRBJ2-1; abundance: few; v_gene: TRBV7-8; CDR3nt: TGTGCCAGCAGCTTAGTTCGGCGGGAGTATCATGAGCAGTTCTTC; CDR3aa: CASSLVRREYHEQFF
d_gene: TRBD2; j_gene: TRBJ2-7; abundance: NA; v_gene: TRBV5-1; CDR3nt: TGCGCCAGCAGATCTACTCCAACGACTAGCGGGAGGGCCGAGCAGTACTTC; CDR3aa: CASRSTPTTSGRAEQYF
d_gene: NA; j_gene: TRBJ2-5; abundance: few; v_gene: TRBV12-3/TRBV12-4; CDR3nt: TGTGCCAGCAGTTTTGGCAGGGAGAGGACCCAGTACTTC; CDR3aa: CASSFGRERTQYF
d_gene: TRBD2; j_gene: TRBJ2-2; abundance: few; v_gene: TRBV12-3/TRBV12-4; CDR3nt: TGTGCCAGCAGAAGCCGACTAGCCGTGAACACCGGGGAGCTGTTTTTT; CDR3aa: CASRSRLAVNTGELFF
d_gene: NA; j_gene: TRBJ2-7; abundance: many; v_gene: TRBV5-5; CDR3nt: TGTGCCAGCAGTAGGGGATCGGGCTCCTACGAGCAGTACTTC; CDR3aa: CASSRGSGSYEQYF
d_gene: NA; j_gene: TRBJ2-1; abundance: few; v_gene: TRBV2; CDR3nt: TGTGCCAGCAGTGCGAACTCCAGGCCCAATGAGCAGTTCTTC; CDR3aa: CASSANSRPNEQFF
d_gene: TRBD1; j_gene: TRBJ2-3; abundance: NA; v_gene: TRBV7-3; CDR3nt: TGTGCCAGCAGCTTATGGTCCCAGGGGGCCTACACAGATACGCAGTATTTT; CDR3aa: CASSLWSQGAYTDTQYF
d_gene: TRBD1; j_gene: TRBJ1-3; abundance: few; v_gene: TRBV7-2; CDR3nt: TGTGCCAGCAGCTACTGGACAGGGGGAAACACCATATATTTT; CDR3aa: CASSYWTGGNTIYF
d_gene: NA; j_gene: TRBJ2-2; abundance: few; v_gene: TRBV20-1; CDR3nt: TGCAGTGCTAGTAGGGGAAGGACGGCCGGGGAGCTGTTTTTT; CDR3aa: CSASRGRTAGELFF
d_gene: NA; j_gene: TRBJ2-5; abundance: NA; v_gene: TRBV6-1; CDR3nt: TGTGCCAGTGCTGGATCGGTAATAGAGACCCAGTACTTC; CDR3aa: CASAGSVIETQYF
d_gene: NA; j_gene: TRBJ2-7; abundance: few; v_gene: TRBV20-1; CDR3nt: TGCAGTGCTAGAGCTTTGGGACGCGAAGTCTACGAGCAGTACTTC; CDR3aa: CSARALGREVYEQYF
d_gene: TRBD2; j_gene: TRBJ2-1; abundance: few; v_gene: TRBV7-2; CDR3nt: TGTGCCAGCAGGCCGGGACTAGCGGGTTTTCCGAATGAGCAGTTCTTC; CDR3aa: CASRPGLAGFPNEQFF
d_gene: TRBD2; j_gene: TRBJ2-7; abundance: many; v_gene: TRBV7-2; CDR3nt: TGTGCCAGCAGCTTAGGACTAGCGTTTTCCTACGAGCAGTACTTC; CDR3aa: CASSLGLAFSYEQYF
d_gene: TRBD2; j_gene: TRBJ2-2; abundance: NA; v_gene: TRBV9; CDR3nt: TGTGCCAGCAGCGCAAGGACTAGCGCGAACACCGGGGAGCTGTTTTTT; CDR3aa: CASSARTSANTGELFF
d_gene: TRBD1; j_gene: TRBJ2-7; abundance: few; v_gene: TRBV15; CDR3nt: TGTGCCACCAGCAGACCGGGACAGGGATCCTACGAGCAGTACTTC; CDR3aa: CATSRPGQGSYEQYF
d_gene: NA; j_gene: TRBJ2-2; abundance: few; v_gene: TRBV15; CDR3nt: TGTGCCACCAGCGGACGGACCGTGTTTGACGGGGAGCTGTTTTTT; CDR3aa: CATSGRTVFDGELFF
d_gene: NA; j_gene: TRBJ2-7; abundance: many; v_gene: TRBV27; CDR3nt: TGTGCCAGCAGTTTAGGAGCGGGCGGATCCTACGAGCAGTACTTC; CDR3aa: CASSLGAGGSYEQYF
d_gene: TRBD2; j_gene: TRBJ2-5; abundance: NA; v_gene: TRBV11-2; CDR3nt: TGTGCCAGCAGCTTATTCCGGCCTAGCGGGTTGGAGAGAATGACCCAGTACTTC; CDR3aa: CASSLFRPSGLERMTQYF
d_gene: NA; j_gene: TRBJ1-1; abundance: few; v_gene: TRBV4-2; CDR3nt: TGTGCCAGCAGCCAAGACCGGGGAGGGTGCACTGAAGCTTTCTTT; CDR3aa: CASSQDRGGCTEAFF
d_gene: TRBD1; j_gene: TRBJ2-7; abundance: NA; v_gene: TRBV28; CDR3nt: TGTGCCAGCAGTTTTCACTCACCCGGGACAGGGATTTTCTACGAGCAGTACTTC; CDR3aa: CASSFHSPGTGIFYEQYF
d_gene: TRBD2; j_gene: TRBJ2-1; abundance: few; v_gene: TRBV18; CDR3nt: TGTGCCAGCTCCCAAACTGACGGGGGGGCCTACAATGAGCAGTTCTTC; CDR3aa: CASSQTDGGAYNEQFF
d_gene: NA; j_gene: TRBJ2-6; abundance: NA; v_gene: TRBV5-1; CDR3nt: TGCGCCAGCAGCTTGGTTGAGGGGGCCAACGTCCTGACTTTC; CDR3aa: CASSLVEGANVLTF
d_gene: TRBD1; j_gene: TRBJ2-3; abundance: NA; v_gene: TRBV6-1; CDR3nt: TGTGCCAGCAGGCCCCAGGGGGCGCGAACAGATACGCAGTATTTT; CDR3aa: CASRPQGARTDTQYF
d_gene: TRBD2; j_gene: TRBJ2-3; abundance: NA; v_gene: TRBV6-2/TRBV6-3; CDR3nt: TGTGCCAGCAGTTACTCGACAGCGGGAGCTGATACGCAGTATTTT; CDR3aa: CASSYSTAGADTQYF
d_gene: NA; j_gene: TRBJ2-1; abundance: NA; v_gene: TRBV4-3; CDR3nt: TGCGCCAGCAGCAACCACGGCGGGAATGAGCAGTTCTTC; CDR3aa: CASSNHGGNEQFF
d_gene: NA; j_gene: TRBJ2-1; abundance: many; v_gene: TRBV14; CDR3nt: TGTGCCAGCAGCCAACGTCCCCGACTAGGGCTGGATGAGCAGTTCTTC; CDR3aa: CASSQRPRLGLDEQFF
d_gene: TRBD1; j_gene: TRBJ1-5; abundance: NA; v_gene: TRBV20-1; CDR3nt: TGCAGTGTAAAGGGACAGGGCCTCAATCAGCCCCAGCATTTT; CDR3aa: CSVKGQGLNQPQHF
d_gene: TRBD2; j_gene: TRBJ2-3; abundance: NA; v_gene: TRBV5-1; CDR3nt: TGCGCCAGCAGCAAGGGACTAGCGGGAGGCGTCACAGATACGCAGTATTTT; CDR3aa: CASSKGLAGGVTDTQYF
d_gene: TRBD2; j_gene: TRBJ2-3; abundance: NA; v_gene: TRBV7-9; CDR3nt: TGTGCCAGCTTGGGGGGGAACACAGATACGCAGTATTTT; CDR3aa: CASLGGNTDTQYF
d_gene: NA; j_gene: TRBJ1-1; abundance: NA; v_gene: TRBV4-1; CDR3nt: TGCGCCAGCAGCCAAGGATATCGGGGCGGCACTGAAGCTTCCTTT; CDR3aa: CASSQGYRGGTEASF
d_gene: TRBD1; j_gene: TRBJ1-1; abundance: NA; v_gene: TRBV20-1; CDR3nt: TGCAGTGCTGGAGTCACCGGGACAGGGAACACTGAAGCTTTCTTT; CDR3aa: CSAGVTGTGNTEAFF
d_gene: NA; j_gene: TRBJ2-7; abundance: NA; v_gene: TRBV5-1; CDR3nt: TGCGCCAGCAGCTTGGGGAGGGGCCAGGGAGCCTACGAGCAGTACTTC; CDR3aa: CASSLGRGQGAYEQYF
d_gene: NA; j_gene: TRBJ1-2; abundance: NA; v_gene: TRBV6-5; CDR3nt: TGTGCCAGCAGTCCCCGGAAGGGGGGCTACACCTTC; CDR3aa: CASSPRKGGYTF
d_gene: NA; j_gene: TRBJ2-1; abundance: many; v_gene: TRBV30; CDR3nt: TGTGCCTGGACCCCTCCAGGGGCCTTGGATGAGCAGTTCTTC; CDR3aa: CAWTPPGALDEQFF